The 25 T cell receptor beta chains listed next were all sequenced from one sample in a study of cytomegalovirus exposure and HLA in healthy donors. In the PCR, 60 Vbeta and 13 Jbeta primers were used. Profiling relied on immunoSEQ multiplex PCR, and the TCRdb table lists in-frame clones only, not all of them. Counted here are approximately 51,000 clones, less than 75% occurring once; the ten biggest clones make up 5.5% to 7%. The source material was PBMCs. Source of these receptors: a man in his thirties or forties in good health and CMV-seronegative.

This clone has just a few counts. The chain carries TRBV30 and TRBJ2-2; possible D gene TRBD1, 5 bases. Germline V lookup: CDR1 GTSNPN, CDR2 SVGIG (reference sequence). With 3 bases removed from V and 3 bases from J, the gap between germline ends came to 14 bases. The CDR3 covers 15 residues. CDR3 region: CAWRSQGRDTGELFF. As DNA, the CDR3 is TGTGCCTGGAGATCCCAGGGAAGGGACACCGGGGAGCTGTTTTTT.

The chain couples TRBV5-1 to TRBJ2-3; weak D call: TRBD2 (5 bases). Between the trimmed V and J ends, which lost 4 bases and 1 base, there was a span of 13 bases. This CDR3 has 15 amino acids. Per the germline V gene, CDR1 is SGHRS and CDR2 is YFSETQ. The CDR3 region is CASSRGSVGTDTQYF. CDR3 in DNA: TGCGCCAGCAGCCGTGGGAGCGTTGGCACAGATACGCAGTATTTT.

V and J are TRBV6-5 and TRBJ2-7, with D perhaps matching TRBD2 (6 bases). There are 12 residues in the CDR3. Germline V CDR1 and CDR2: MNHEY, SVGAGI. V lost 5 bases, J lost 3 bases, and 8 bases lay in between. CDR3 in amino acids: CASSTGDYEQYF. The CDR3 DNA is TGTGCCAGCAGTACGGGGGACTACGAGCAGTACTTC.

This clone was seen more than once but under ten times. DNA for the CDR3: TGTGCCAGTGTCCGCGGGGTCGAGCAGTACTTC. This encodes CASVRGVEQYF. The V gene is TRBV6-1, the J gene TRBJ2-7; D perhaps matches TRBD2 (6 bases). V lost 9 bases and J 6 bases, leaving 12 bases between the germline ends. The CDR3 is made up of 11 amino acids. The germline V gene encodes CDR1 MNHNS and CDR2 SASEGT.

The chain couples TRBV6-1 to TRBJ2-2; D might be TRBD2 (5 bases). V shed 0 bases and J shed 0 bases, with 8 bases lying between them. Germline assignment: CDR1 MNHNS and CDR2 SASEGT. The CDR3 spans 16 residues. For the CDR3, the DNA is TGTGCCAGCAGTGAAGCACAGCGGACGAACACCGGGGAGCTGTTTTTT. Its protein product is CASSEAQRTNTGELFF.

The chain uses TRBV15 and TRBJ1-2, with 12 positions matching TRBD1. J was trimmed by 4 bases and V by 4 bases; bases with no gene match: 4. The CDR3 has 15 amino acids. Germline V gives CDR1 LNHNV, CDR2 YYDKDF (reference sequence). The CDR3 sequence: CATSMGTGGTYGYTF. The CDR3 region has the DNA TGTGCCACCAGCATGGGGACAGGGGGCACCTATGGCTACACCTTC.

This chain connects TRBV6-1 to TRBJ1-1, with 9 nucleotides matching TRBD1. Germline CDR1 reads MNHNS; CDR2 reads SASEGT. The CDR3 totals 14 residues. The V gene end was trimmed by 7 bases and the J gene end by 0 bases; junction bases not matched to a gene: 3. CDR3 sequence reads: CASITGGLNTEAFF. As DNA, the CDR3 is TGTGCCAGCATCACAGGGGGCTTGAACACTGAAGCTTTCTTT.

The V gene is TRBV5-5, the J gene TRBJ2-1; the match to TRBD2 covers 12 bases. The CDR3 is 15 amino acids. V shed 4 bases and J 7 bases; nucleotides not matched to a gene: 6. Germline loops: CDR1 SGHKS, CDR2 YYEKEE (reference sequence). DNA for the CDR3: TGTGCCAGCAGCCCTAGCGGGGGGGCTTGGAATGAGCAGTTCTTC. Amino acids: CASSPSGGAWNEQFF. The variable domain in full, with the rest retrieved from reference TRBV5-5 and TRBJ2-1, is DAGVTQSPTHLIKTRGQQVTLRCSPISGHKSVSWYQQVLGQGPQFIFQYYEKEERGRGNFPDRFSARQFPNYSSELNVNALLLGDSALYLCASSPSGGAWNEQFFGPGTRLTVL.

This clone was found once. The chain employs TRBV5-1 and TRBJ2-7, with D tentatively TRBD1 (7 bases). CDR1 is SGHRS and CDR2 is YFSETQ in the germline V gene. Trimming left V 7 bases short and J 4 bases short, with 18 bases between. The CDR3 loop spans 14 amino acids. The CDR3 is CASDPEGAGYEQYF. As DNA, the CDR3 is TGCGCCAGCGACCCCGAGGGGGCGGGGTACGAGCAGTACTTC.

The chain recombines TRBV9 with TRBJ2-7; TRBD1 aligns across 7 bases. The V gene end was trimmed by 5 bases and the J gene end by 3 bases; junction bases not matched to a gene: 8. Germline-derived CDR1 and CDR2 are SGDLS and YYNGEE. The CDR3 has 14 amino acids. CDR3 protein: CASSRAGTDYEQYF. The CDR3 nucleotides read TGTGCCAGCAGTAGAGCCGGGACAGACTACGAGCAGTACTTC.

The J gene is TRBJ1-5, the V gene TRBV6-6; a weak D match, TRBD1 (5 bases). Germline V gene data show CDR1 as MNHNY and CDR2 as SVGAGI (reference sequence). The CDR3 sequence is 15 residues long. V was shortened by 2 bases and J by 3 bases, with 11 bases between the two germline ends. In nucleotides, the CDR3 is TGTGCCAGCAGTTACGGGTTGACAGTCAATCAGCCCCAGCATTTT. Translation gives CASSYGLTVNQPQHF.

V usage is TRBV5-1 and J usage is TRBJ2-1; TRBD1 matches 8 bases. Trimming at V came to 4 bases and at J to 5 bases, leaving 5 bases not matched to a gene. The CDR3 covers 14 residues. Germline CDR1 is SGHRS and CDR2 is YFSETQ. The CDR3 DNA is TGCGCCAGCAGCCGGGGACAGGTCAACAATGAGCAGTTCTTC. It encodes CASSRGQVNNEQFF.

The genes are TRBV5-1 and TRBJ2-2; possible D gene TRBD2, 7 bases. The germline CDR1 and CDR2 sequences are SGHRS and YFSETQ. V shed 5 bases and J shed 1 base, with 12 bases lying between them. The CDR3 consists of 15 residues. CDR3 sequence (DNA): TGCGCCAGCAGTCGGGGGGCAGAGAACACCGGGGAGCTGTTTTTT. Protein product: CASSRGAENTGELFF.

For this clone: The conserved phenylalanine or tryptophan is not found at the CDR3 terminus, so this likely reflects a read error. This chain joins TRBV5-1 and TRBJ2-2, with 14 bases lining up with TRBD2. Germline V lookup: CDR1 SGHRS, CDR2 YFSETQ. V gave up 5 bases and J gave up 7 bases; unmatched junction bases: 7. CDR3 length: 16 residues. The chain's CDR3 is CASRTSGRAVVGELFV. The CDR3 DNA is TGCGCCAGCAGGACTAGCGGGAGGGCCGTGGTCGGGGAGCTGTTTGTT.

This clone was seen only once. The chain links TRBV5-1 to TRBJ2-3, with 11 bases that match TRBD1. In germline, CDR1 is SGHRS, CDR2 YFSETQ. The CDR3 contains 16 residues. The V segment lost 3 bases and the J segment 4 bases; nucleotides outside the gene matches: 7. The CDR3 is CASSSGTGGFPDTQYF. The CDR3 region has the DNA TGCGCCAGCAGCTCCGGGACAGGGGGGTTTCCAGATACGCAGTATTTT.

This chain connects TRBV4-1 to TRBJ2-7; weak D call: TRBD1 (5 bases). Germline V gene sequence: CDR1 MGHRA, CDR2 YSYEKL. V was pared by 1 base and J by 0 bases, with 13 bases between. CDR3 size: 16 residues. The CDR3 coding sequence is TGCGCCAGCAGCCAAGGGACACCGCCTAACTCCTACGAGCAGTACTTC. Translating it yields CASSQGTPPNSYEQYF.

V is TRBV5-1 and J is TRBJ2-3, with D hard to call. The V gene's germline CDR1 is SGHRS and CDR2 YFSETQ. The CDR3 runs 13 residues. Trimming left V 4 bases short and J 4 bases short, with 10 bases between. The CDR3 nucleotides read TGCGCCAGCAGCCGACCGGAGTCAGATACGCAGTATTTT. The encoded protein is CASSRPESDTQYF. Complete variable domain (other parts from reference TRBV5-1 and TRBJ2-3): KAGVTQTPRYLIKTRGQQVTLSCSPISGHRSVSWYQQTPGQGLQFLFEYFSETQRNKGNFPGRFSGRQFSNSRSEMNVSTLELGDSALYLCASSRPESDTQYFGPGTRLTVL.

This clone was picked up one time. The chain links TRBV29-1 to TRBJ1-2; TRBD1 agrees at 7 bases. CDR3 size: 13 residues. With V trimmed by 5 bases and J by 1 base, 4 bases remained unmatched. CDR1 SQVTM and CDR2 ANQGSEA come from the germline V gene. As DNA, the CDR3 is TGCAGCGTTCTCCGACAGGGTAACTATGGCTACACCTTC. This sequence encodes CSVLRQGNYGYTF.

The rearrangement links TRBV23-1 to TRBJ1-1; 8 bases are shared with TRBD1. TRBV23-1 is noted as an ORF with a role that remains uncertain. The CDR3 loop spans 15 amino acids. With V trimmed by 1 base and J by 9 bases, 10 bases remained unmatched. CDR3 DNA: TGCGCCAGCAGTCAATGGAGGCACCGGGACAGGCAAGCTTTCTTT. Translating it yields CASSQWRHRDRQAFF.

The chain uses TRBV20-1 and TRBJ2-3; D is ambiguous. V dropped 6 bases and J dropped 6 bases, with 7 bases sitting between them. The CDR3 runs 10 residues. The germline CDR1 and CDR2 sequences are DFQATT and SNEGSKA (reference sequence). CDR3 loop: CSAEMDTQYF. The CDR3 coding sequence is TGCAGTGCCGAGATGGATACGCAGTATTTT.

The chain is built from TRBV10-3 and TRBJ1-2; D is perhaps TRBD1 (5 bases). The CDR3 runs to 14 residues. Germline values: CDR1 ENHRY, CDR2 SYGVKD. V lost 4 bases to trimming and J lost 6 bases, with 15 bases between them. CDR3 DNA: TGTGCCATCAGTGGAAGGCCAGGGTACGATGGCTACACCTTC. It encodes CAISGRPGYDGYTF.

The chain carries TRBV10-2 and TRBJ2-2; 8 bases align to TRBD1. The V gene end was trimmed by 6 bases and the J gene end by 0 bases; junction bases not matched to a gene: 6. This CDR3 has 16 residues. Germline-derived CDR1 and CDR2 are WSHSY and SAAADI. CDR3: CASRGRQGTNTGELFF. The CDR3 DNA reads as TGCGCCAGCAGAGGCCGACAGGGGACGAACACCGGGGAGCTGTTTTTT.

Here the CDR3 DNA reads TGCGCCAGCAGCTTGTCAGGGGCTGGGGAGACCCAGTACTTC. The encoded protein is CASSLSGAGETQYF. The chain recombines TRBV5-1 with TRBJ2-5; maybe TRBD1 (6 bases). CDR1 is SGHRS and CDR2 is YFSETQ in the germline V gene. The CDR3 has 14 amino acids. Trimming removed 1 base from V and 5 bases from J, with 12 bases in between.

The rearrangement links TRBV9 to TRBJ2-1, with 7 bases that match TRBD2. Germline values: CDR1 SGDLS, CDR2 YYNGEE. This CDR3 contains 17 residues. J lost 7 bases, V lost 0 bases, and 13 bases had no gene match. The CDR3 loop is CASSVDPFSGIVNEQFF. The CDR3 DNA reads TGTGCCAGCAGCGTAGACCCCTTCAGCGGGATAGTAAATGAGCAGTTCTTC.

CDR3 in amino acids: CASSQDPPGTGGFTDTQYF. The CDR3 nucleotides are TGTGCCAGCAGCCAAGACCCCCCGGGGACAGGGGGCTTCACAGATACGCAGTATTTT. J is TRBJ2-3 and V is TRBV14; 12 bases are shared with TRBD1. Germline V gene lookup returns CDR1 SGHDN and CDR2 FVKESK. The CDR3 contains 19 residues. V shed 0 bases and J 2 bases; nucleotides not matched to a gene: 9.